The clone carrying this T cell receptor beta chain was found a few times. Germline V lookup: CDR1 SEHNR, CDR2 FQNEAQ (reference sequence). The CDR3 extends over 15 amino acids. V was cut by 7 bases and J by 0 bases, with 15 bases left in between. The PCR had 60 Vbeta and 13 Jbeta primers. The data were produced by immunoSEQ multiplex PCR, yet TCRdb's version contains in-frame clones alone and is incomplete. The repertoire includes under 100,000 clones, around three fifths of them detected once, and over 14% sits in the top ten. This entry is derived from a study of cytomegalovirus exposure and HLA in healthy donors. The wider study: Approximately 200 million T cells yielded 117 million unique TCR beta sequences in earlier analysis. Within the Caucasian-associated ancestry cluster were more than 75% of the roughly 400 genotyped donors.

The origin of this receptor is a woman in her forties in good health and CMV-seropositive. V is TRBV7-9 and J is TRBJ1-2; D is possibly TRBD1 (5 bases). The sequenced material came from PBMCs. Here the CDR3 reads CASTQEDKPNYGYTF. In DNA form, the CDR3 reads TGTGCCAGCACCCAAGAGGACAAGCCTAACTATGGCTACACCTTC.